One TCR beta chain is described in this entry. As yet, its antigen is unknown. Germline values: CDR1 SQVTM, CDR2 ANQGSEA. CDR3 length equals 16 residues. V lost 4 bases to trimming and J lost 0 bases; unmatched junction nucleotides: 6. The data originate from a study of identical twins' blood T cells. Study outcomes and limitations: Shared CDR3 clonotype counts between two donors mainly tracked the product of their cloneset sizes, twins included. Even for out-of-frame TCRbeta, twins reportedly shared V gene usage much more than unrelated donors.

TCRdb re-called the 5' RACE reads with MiXCR, one entry per CDR3 protein. The top ten clones hold approximately 6.6% of a sample with roughly 380,000 distinct CDR3 sequences, about 28% of them seen once. Six healthy women, forming three identical twin pairs, donated samples. Reared together, all three twin pairs probably met the same infectious agents and vaccines. The sequence was collected from a woman between 18 and 50 years old in good health. The sample was PBMCs. The chain has TRBV29-1 and TRBJ2-4; 10 bases align to TRBD2. CDR3 region: CSVGVAGGSAKNIQYF. The CDR3 DNA is TGCAGCGTTGGGGTAGCGGGAGGCTCAGCCAAAAACATTCAGTACTTC. The complete variable domain, with remaining parts taken from reference TRBV29-1 and TRBJ2-4, reads SAVISQKPSRDICQRGTSLTIQCQVDSQVTMMFWYRQQPGQSLTLIATANQGSEATYESGFVIDKFPISRPNLTFSTLTVSNMSPEDSSIYLCSVGVAGGSAKNIQYFGAGTRLSVL.